These T cell receptor beta chains were read from a single sample in a study of blood T cell repertoires in COVID-19. Sequencing used immunoSEQ multiplex PCR; TCRdb keeps in-frame clones, though not all of them. This sample carries almost 90,000 clones, about 87% of them seen once, and the ten largest clones take over 8.5%. The source material was peripheral blood. Receptors were obtained from an elderly man with acute or convalescent COVID-19. Both conserved end residues are part of each CDR3. Each record gives: clone size, D gene, J gene, V gene, CDR3 protein, CDR3 DNA. A D gene is named only where the DNA matches it firmly. A clone size is listed for some rows: how often the clone was seen (once, few, many), or a class if it is expanded.

clone_size: -
d_call: TRBD2
j_call: TRBJ2-5
v_call: TRBV5-4
cdr3_aa: CASSLETSVGKTQYF
cdr3_nt: TGTGCCAGCAGCTTGGAGACTAGCGTAGGCAAGACCCAGTACTTC

clone_size: -
d_call: -
j_call: TRBJ2-3
v_call: TRBV11-3
cdr3_aa: CASSPSSTDTQYF
cdr3_nt: TGTGCCAGCTCCCCCTCGAGCACAGATACGCAGTATTTT

clone_size: -
d_call: -
j_call: TRBJ2-2
v_call: TRBV28
cdr3_aa: CASSSQPGELFF
cdr3_nt: TGTGCCAGCAGTTCACAGCCCGGGGAGCTGTTTTTT

clone_size: -
d_call: TRBD2
j_call: TRBJ2-3
v_call: TRBV30
cdr3_aa: CAWGAGTSGYNSTDTQYF
cdr3_nt: TGTGCCTGGGGTGCCGGGACTAGCGGCTACAATAGCACAGATACGCAGTATTTT

clone_size: -
d_call: TRBD1
j_call: TRBJ1-5
v_call: TRBV15
cdr3_aa: CATSRAGGDQPQHF
cdr3_nt: TGTGCCACCAGCAGAGCAGGGGGTGACCAGCCCCAGCATTTT

clone_size: few
d_call: -
j_call: TRBJ1-2
v_call: TRBV5-1
cdr3_aa: CASSPGVGFLYGYTF
cdr3_nt: TGCGCCAGCAGTCCGGGAGTGGGATTTCTCTATGGCTACACCTTC

clone_size: -
d_call: TRBD1
j_call: TRBJ2-7
v_call: TRBV5-6
cdr3_aa: CASSLVGGNEQYF
cdr3_nt: TGTGCCAGCAGCTTGGTAGGGGGCAACGAGCAGTACTTC

clone_size: -
d_call: TRBD1
j_call: TRBJ1-5
v_call: TRBV5-1
cdr3_aa: CASSTEGAHNQPQHF
cdr3_nt: TGCGCCAGCAGCACAGAGGGGGCCCACAATCAGCCCCAGCATTTT

clone_size: -
d_call: TRBD1
j_call: TRBJ1-2
v_call: TRBV6-4
cdr3_aa: CASSGDPTGTYGYTF
cdr3_nt: TGTGCCAGCAGTGGGGACCCGACAGGGACCTATGGCTACACCTTC

clone_size: -
d_call: TRBD1
j_call: TRBJ1-4
v_call: TRBV10-1
cdr3_aa: CAKDRDREWEDEKLFF
cdr3_nt: TGCGCCAAAGACCGGGACAGGGAGTGGGAGGATGAAAAACTGTTTTTT

clone_size: -
d_call: -
j_call: TRBJ1-2
v_call: TRBV12-3/TRBV12-4
cdr3_aa: CASSAGSTGYTF
cdr3_nt: TGTGCCAGCAGCGCGGGGAGTACAGGCTACACCTTC

clone_size: -
d_call: -
j_call: TRBJ1-2
v_call: TRBV7-9
cdr3_aa: CASSPEGNPLAGYTF
cdr3_nt: TGTGCCAGCAGCCCGGAGGGGAATCCCCTAGCGGGCTACACCTTC

clone_size: -
d_call: TRBD1
j_call: TRBJ1-1
v_call: TRBV7-9
cdr3_aa: CASSPHPAGGEAFF
cdr3_nt: TGTGCCAGCTCCCCCCACCCAGCAGGGGGTGAAGCTTTCTTT

clone_size: -
d_call: TRBD1
j_call: TRBJ1-2
v_call: TRBV6-5
cdr3_aa: CASSYGQGRYGYTF
cdr3_nt: TGTGCCAGCAGTTACGGACAGGGGCGCTATGGCTACACCTTC

clone_size: once
d_call: -
j_call: TRBJ1-2
v_call: TRBV3-1/TRBV3-2
cdr3_aa: CASSPKDYTAYGYTF
cdr3_nt: TGTGCCAGCAGCCCCAAGGACTACACGGCCTATGGCTACACCTTC

clone_size: once
d_call: -
j_call: TRBJ2-7
v_call: TRBV11-1
cdr3_aa: CASRGGQYEQYF
cdr3_nt: TGTGCCAGCCGGGGGGGACAGTACGAGCAGTACTTC

clone_size: -
d_call: -
j_call: TRBJ1-2
v_call: TRBV9
cdr3_aa: CASSVDGGYGYTF
cdr3_nt: TGTGCCAGCAGCGTAGACGGGGGCTATGGCTACACCTTC

clone_size: few
d_call: TRBD2
j_call: TRBJ2-1
v_call: TRBV7-3
cdr3_aa: CASSRLAGPYNEQFF
cdr3_nt: TGTGCCAGCAGCCGACTAGCGGGGCCCTACAATGAGCAGTTCTTC

clone_size: -
d_call: -
j_call: TRBJ1-4
v_call: TRBV6-2/TRBV6-3
cdr3_aa: CASSYSVQKNEKLFF
cdr3_nt: TGTGCCAGCAGTTACTCCGTACAGAAGAATGAAAAACTGTTTTTT

clone_size: -
d_call: -
j_call: TRBJ1-4
v_call: TRBV19
cdr3_aa: CASSMRGGNEKLFF
cdr3_nt: TGTGCCAGTAGTATGAGGGGAGGGAATGAAAAACTGTTTTTT

clone_size: -
d_call: -
j_call: TRBJ2-1
v_call: TRBV11-1
cdr3_aa: CASRQGLTYNEQFF
cdr3_nt: TGTGCCAGCCGACAAGGCCTCACCTACAATGAGCAGTTCTTC

clone_size: -
d_call: -
j_call: TRBJ1-3
v_call: TRBV6-5
cdr3_aa: CASRTGDIGDTIYF
cdr3_nt: TGTGCCAGCAGGACGGGAGATATTGGGGACACCATATATTTT

clone_size: -
d_call: -
j_call: TRBJ1-2
v_call: TRBV12-3/TRBV12-4
cdr3_aa: CASSLAGAYGYTF
cdr3_nt: TGTGCCAGCAGTTTAGCAGGGGCGTATGGCTACACCTTC

clone_size: -
d_call: TRBD2
j_call: TRBJ2-1
v_call: TRBV6-2/TRBV6-3
cdr3_aa: CASSYVGGGHNEQFF
cdr3_nt: TGTGCCAGCAGTTACGTCGGGGGGGGCCACAATGAGCAGTTCTTC

clone_size: -
d_call: TRBD1
j_call: TRBJ2-7
v_call: TRBV20-1
cdr3_aa: CSASWDRGNEQYF
cdr3_nt: TGCAGTGCTAGTTGGGACAGGGGGAACGAGCAGTACTTC